Here is one TCR beta chain with its context. Its cognate antigen has yet to be identified. No quality values exist for individual bases; no much larger clone is one base distant. Peripheral blood CD8+ and CD4+ T cells from healthy donors, Susac syndrome patients and multiple sclerosis patients were profiled using high-throughput TCR beta sequencing. The Susac syndrome patients fulfilled recently defined diagnostic criteria for definite or probable disease. Bulk CD8+ and CD4+ T cells were purified by magnetic negative isolation, while CD8+ TEMRA cells were enriched using FACS. Blood was collected in EDTA tubes and processed within 24 hours, with PBMCs isolated through density gradient centrifugation. PBMCs intended for TCR sequencing were cryopreserved in liquid nitrogen and thawed later in a water bath at 37 degrees C. Purity of sorted or isolated CD4+, CD8+ and CD8+ TEMRA cells was at least 90%.

The germline V gene sets CDR1 to MRHNA and CDR2 to SNTAGT. The CDR3 contains 13 residues, cysteine and phenylalanine counted. Solely the CDR3 DNA is kept, with 39 bases framed from the first base. V lost 4 bases and J lost 5 bases; the stretch between them is 12 bases long. RNA was extracted with the RNeasy kit and roughly 0.5 to 1 ug was reverse transcribed using random hexamers. TCR beta CDR3 regions were amplified with the immunoSEQ multiplex PCR assay covering 54 Vbeta and 13 Jbeta segments. Bias from PCR amplification was corrected by using a synthetic template baseline for primer optimization and for computational correction. The authors' analysis ran thus. Reads were annotated to V, D and J genes according to IMGT and were analyzed with immunoSEQ Analyzer, with only productive sequences retained. Clonality was calculated as one minus the Shannon entropy normalized by log2 of the number of productive unique sequences. Public and private clones were assessed among the 100 most prevalent clones of each patient and control. Clones were defined as Susac-specific when absent from the healthy and MS cohorts, from about 1,100 published viral clones and from other ImmuneACCESS disease sequences. In TCRdb, the public reads were trimmed at Q25 with fastp and aligned with MiXCR, with productive beta chains retained. Merged by CDR3 protein, the rows form single entries marked with the most common genes and DNA. Here the V and J calls rest on TCRdb's processing, not on the authors' analysis. The sample profile shows 50,000 to 55,000 distinct CDR3 sequences; around 93% of them were found once. The top ten clonotypes cover 0.75% of the sample.

This sample stems from a study of CD8 T cells in Susac syndrome (dated by TCRdb to between 2017 and 2020). At the level of the whole study: Among the sequenced Susac syndrome patients, about six had clinically active disease and under 10 were in clinical remission. At blood withdrawal, Susac syndrome patients were therapy-naive, treated with corticosteroids (with IVIg additionally given to some), or treated with IVIg alone. Whether CD8+ T cell activation and differentiation in Susac syndrome was antigen driven was tested using repertoire sequencing. CD8+ T cell repertoire clonality was compared between about 12 healthy donors, approximately 14 Susac syndrome patients and approximately 16 multiple sclerosis patients. Overall results and qualifications from the work: Looking at Susac-specific public clones, the researchers identified fewer than 20 in the total CD8+ repertoire and four or five in the CD8+ TEMRA repertoire. CD8+ repertoires in Susac syndrome showed clonal expansion, which was highest in CD8+ TEMRA cells and was greater in clinically active patients than in remitting patients. The number of individuals in the TCR sequencing and HLA analysis was acknowledged as relatively small.

Sequencing was done on a sample of CD8+ T cells from PBMCs. The chain is assembled from TRBV6-4 and TRBJ2-7; the D call could be TRBD1 or TRBD2, with each sharing 5 bases. The sequence was collected from a human donor with Susac syndrome. The CDR3 corresponds to CASSAGTNHEQYF. The sequenced DNA: TGTGCCAGCAGTGCCGGGACCAACCACGAGCAGTACTTC.